This T cell receptor beta chain is from a study of T-cell reconstitution after alpha-beta-depleted transplantation in children. General observations from the study: Several hundred expanded graft clones reportedly supplied alpha-beta T cells about two months after transplant. Several patients had high TCRbeta diversity at day 60; it came from surviving recipient T cells and thymic progenitors. T-cell counts and diversity at one year post-transplant came mainly from newly produced T cells.

The TCRbeta library incorporated unique molecular identifiers. TCRdb itself ran the PCR reads through MiXCR, one entry per CDR3 protein. This sample has approximately 9,400 distinct CDR3 sequences; 17% occur once, and the top ten carry more than 75%. Germline-derived CDR1 and CDR2 are KGHSH and LQKENI. CDR3 length equals 17 residues. V shed 1 base, J shed 0 bases, and the junction held 7 bases outside the gene matches. Concerning this clonotype: The target antigen is unknown.

The V and J genes are TRBV18 and TRBJ2-3, with 7 bases that match TRBD2. This sample comprised PBMCs, mostly from graft donor cells, obtained 60 days after TCRalphabeta/CD19-depleted stem cell transplant. This TCR came from a girl under three years old who had a stem cell transplant for combined immunodeficiency, so the T cells may come from the graft donor. CDR3 loop: CASSPRHLAVSTDTQYF. The CDR3 DNA sequence: TGTGCCAGCTCACCACGTCATCTAGCGGTCAGCACAGATACGCAGTATTTT. The whole variable domain, remainder taken from reference TRBV18 and TRBJ2-3, is NAGVMQNPRHLVRRRGQEARLRCSPMKGHSHVYWYRQLPEEGLKFMVYLQKENIIDESGMPKERFSAEFPKEGPSILRIQQVVRGDSAAYFCASSPRHLAVSTDTQYFGPGTRLTVL.